Detailed here is one T cell receptor beta chain. Its matching antigen is unknown. These data originate in a study of cytomegalovirus exposure and HLA in healthy donors. General study points: Across HLA loci, a later analysis found differing TCR association rates, with DRB1 most and HLA-C fewest. Sequencing likely generated an artifact that appeared as a cluster of highly shared sequence variants.

Primers for the PCR totalled 60 Vbeta and 13 Jbeta. In the study's own analysis: A later analysis tallied tens of millions of unique TCR beta chains, approximately 10 million of them shared. The table came from immunoSEQ multiplex PCR; TCRdb's copy has only in-frame clones and leaves some out. V, J and clone size were drawn from that table, and D and trimming were deduced from the DNA. The sample carries 65,000 to 90,000 clones, more than 80% recorded once. Germline CDR1 SGHKS, CDR2 YYEKEE (reference sequence). CDR3 length equals 12 residues. The V end lost 4 bases, the J end lost 4 bases, and 8 bases lay between the germline ends.

The chain carries TRBV5-5 and TRBJ1-1; D unclear. The receptor was isolated from a woman in her thirties in good health and CMV-seronegative. The sequenced sample consisted of PBMCs. DNA for the CDR3: TGTGCCAGCAGCCCCCTTCTCACTGAAGCTTTCTTT. This translates into CASSPLLTEAFF.